These 10 T cell receptor beta chains originate from one sample sequenced in a study of blood T cells in healthy people across ages (dated by TCRdb to 2014 to 2015). Libraries were prepared through 5' RACE. Sequenced on an Illumina HiSeq 2500. The second PCR ran for roughly 7 to 11 cycles and used a J-beta primer mix along with a sample-barcoded 5' primer. TCRdb reran the public reads through fastp at Q25 and MiXCR, keeping productive beta chains. Every CDR3 protein is listed once, alongside the most common genes and DNA of its rows. The sample includes about 560,000 distinct CDR3 sequences, with roughly a quarter observed a single time. Of the sample, 3.6% is held by the ten largest clones. The data also belong to a second study, concerning T cells of mothers and their children.

What was sequenced was blood. These receptors originate from a boy aged 2 to 10 in good health.

This sequence joins TRBV29-1 and TRBJ1-3, with D possibly being TRBD1 (6 bases). Trimming removed 7 bases at V and 2 bases at J, with 12 bases between. CDR1 SQVTM and CDR2 ANQGSEA come from the germline V gene. There are 13 residues in the CDR3. Here the CDR3 DNA reads TGCAGCGGTATAAAGGGGGCTGGAAACACCATATATTTT. This codes for CSGIKGAGNTIYF.

The genes are TRBV5-5 and TRBJ2-5, with TRBD2 matching 10 bases. The J call may be incorrect, as the DNA end agrees better with TRBJ2-7. This CDR3 has 18 amino acids. The germline gives CDR1 SGHKS, CDR2 YYEKEE (reference sequence). CDR3 DNA: TGTGCCAGCAGCTTGGGGCCGATACTAGCGGGATTCTCCTACGAGCAGTACTTC. It codes for CASSLGPILAGFSYEQYF.

The chain carries TRBV6-6 and TRBJ2-1; the D is unclear. V was cut by 3 bases and J by 5 bases, with 5 bases left in between. This CDR3 contains 12 residues. Germline V gene data show CDR1 as MNHNY and CDR2 as SVGAGI (reference sequence). For the CDR3, the DNA is TGTGCCAGCAGTTATGGGGACAATGAGCAGTTCTTC. The encoded protein is CASSYGDNEQFF.

This sequence joins TRBV5-1 and TRBJ1-2; TRBD1 matches 8 bases. After removal of 6 bases from V and 1 base from J, the junction contained 2 bases not matched to a gene. The CDR3 is made up of 13 amino acids. Germline V CDR1 and CDR2: SGHRS, YFSETQ. The CDR3: CASTTGGNYGYTF. In nucleotides, the CDR3 is TGCGCCAGCACCACAGGGGGTAACTATGGCTACACCTTC.

This clonotype came up a few times. V and J are TRBV4-1 and TRBJ2-1, with D uncertain. The germline CDR1 and CDR2 sequences are MGHRA and YSYEKL. Trimming stripped 0 bases from V and 0 bases from J, with 12 bases between. The CDR3 covers 17 residues. The DNA of the CDR3 is TGCGCCAGCAGCCAAGATTTATCCGCGAGCTCCTACAATGAGCAGTTCTTC. Protein sequence: CASSQDLSASSYNEQFF.

This chain connects TRBV7-8 to TRBJ2-7, with a weak D call TRBD1 (5 bases). Germline lookup yields CDR1 SGHVS and CDR2 FQNEAQ. CDR3 length equals 17 residues. The V end was cut by 5 bases, the J end by 0 bases, with 20 bases between. CDR3 region: CASSEHRFRVNSYEQYF. In nucleotides, the CDR3 is TGTGCCAGCAGCGAACACCGCTTCAGGGTGAACTCCTACGAGCAGTACTTC.

The CDR3 loop reads CAISGTGGEKLFF. The CDR3 DNA follows: TGTGCCATCAGCGGGACAGGAGGGGAAAAACTGTTTTTT. The genes are TRBV10-3 and TRBJ1-4; TRBD1 aligns across 8 bases. The CDR3 length is 13 residues. V lost 6 bases to trimming and J lost 8 bases; unmatched junction nucleotides: 5. Germline lookup yields CDR1 ENHRY and CDR2 SYGVKD.

About this clonotype: No conserved phenylalanine or tryptophan ends this CDR3, so it is likely a read error. CDR3 nucleotides: TGTGCCAGCAGCTTACCCAAGAGAGCCCAGTACCTC. Translating it yields CASSLPKRAQYL. This chain uses TRBV5-4 with TRBJ2-5; D is undetermined. The germline V gene encodes CDR1 SGHNT and CDR2 YYREEE (reference sequence). This CDR3 has 12 residues. V shed 2 bases and J shed 9 bases, with 11 bases lying between them.

As for this clonotype: One end of the junction does not line up with germline, which may come from a read error. V usage is TRBV12-3 or TRBV12-4 and J usage is TRBJ2-5, with 9 nucleotides matching TRBD1. This CDR3 has 16 residues. Here the CDR3 DNA reads TGTGCCAGCAGTCCGGGACAGGGCGCCATAGGGGAGACCCGGTACTTC. Encoded protein: CASSPGQGAIGETRYF.

The genes are TRBV3-1 and TRBJ1-3; D not certain. The CDR3 totals 14 residues. V lost 0 bases to trimming and J lost 3 bases, with 6 bases between them. Germline-derived CDR1 and CDR2 are LGHDT and YNNKEL (reference sequence). The CDR3 spells CASSQDSVGNTIYF. DNA of the CDR3: TGTGCCAGCAGCCAAGACAGCGTTGGAAACACCATATATTTT.